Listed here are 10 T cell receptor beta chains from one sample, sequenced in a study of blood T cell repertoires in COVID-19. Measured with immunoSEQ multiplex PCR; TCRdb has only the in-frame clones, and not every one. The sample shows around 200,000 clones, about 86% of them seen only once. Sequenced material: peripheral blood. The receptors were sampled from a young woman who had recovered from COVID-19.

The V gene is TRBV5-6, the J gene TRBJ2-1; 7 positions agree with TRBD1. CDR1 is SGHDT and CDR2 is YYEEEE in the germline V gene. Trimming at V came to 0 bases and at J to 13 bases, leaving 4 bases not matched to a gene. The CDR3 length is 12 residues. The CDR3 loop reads CASSLVRGSQFF. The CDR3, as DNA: TGTGCCAGCAGCTTGGTCAGGGGGAGCCAGTTCTTC.

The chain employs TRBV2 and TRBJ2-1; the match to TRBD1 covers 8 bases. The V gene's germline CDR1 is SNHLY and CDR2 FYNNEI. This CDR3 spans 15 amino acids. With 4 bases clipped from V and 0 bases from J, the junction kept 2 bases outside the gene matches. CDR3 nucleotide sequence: TGTGCCAGCAGTGCCACAGGGGGCTCCTACAATGAGCAGTTCTTC. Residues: CASSATGGSYNEQFF.

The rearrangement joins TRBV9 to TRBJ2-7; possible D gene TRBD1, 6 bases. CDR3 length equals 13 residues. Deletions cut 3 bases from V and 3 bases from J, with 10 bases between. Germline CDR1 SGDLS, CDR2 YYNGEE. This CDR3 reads CASSARQDYEQYF. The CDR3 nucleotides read TGTGCCAGCAGCGCTCGACAGGACTACGAGCAGTACTTC. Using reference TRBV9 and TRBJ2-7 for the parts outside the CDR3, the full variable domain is DSGVTQTPKHLITATGQRVTLRCSPRSGDLSVYWYQQSLDQGLQFLIQYYNGEERAKGNILERFSAQQFPDLHSELNLSSLELGDSALYFCASSARQDYEQYFGPGTRLTVT.

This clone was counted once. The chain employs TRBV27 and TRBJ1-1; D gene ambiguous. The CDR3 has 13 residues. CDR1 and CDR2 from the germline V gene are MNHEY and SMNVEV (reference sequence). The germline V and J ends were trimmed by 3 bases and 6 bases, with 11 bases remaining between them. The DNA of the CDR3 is TGTGCCAGCAGTTTGGGTTTTCAGGCTGAAGCTTTCTTT. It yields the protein CASSLGFQAEAFF.

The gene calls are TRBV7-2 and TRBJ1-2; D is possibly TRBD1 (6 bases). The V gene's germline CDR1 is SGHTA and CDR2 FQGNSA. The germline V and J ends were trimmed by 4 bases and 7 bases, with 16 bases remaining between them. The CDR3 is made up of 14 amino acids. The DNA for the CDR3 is TGTGCCAGCAGCTGGAGGACAGTAACTTCTGGCTACACCTTC. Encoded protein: CASSWRTVTSGYTF. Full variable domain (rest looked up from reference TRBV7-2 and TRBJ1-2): GAGVSQSPSNKVTEKGKDVELRCDPISGHTALYWYRQSLGQGLEFLIYFQGNSAPDKSGLPSDRFSAERTGGSVSTLTIQRTQQEDSAVYLCASSWRTVTSGYTFGSGTRLTVV.

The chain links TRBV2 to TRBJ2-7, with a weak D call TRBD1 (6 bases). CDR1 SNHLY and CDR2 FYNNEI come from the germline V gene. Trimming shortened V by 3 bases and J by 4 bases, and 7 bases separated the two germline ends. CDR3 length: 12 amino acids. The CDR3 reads CASSDQGYEQYV. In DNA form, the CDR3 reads TGTGCCAGCAGTGATCAGGGGTACGAGCAGTACGTC.

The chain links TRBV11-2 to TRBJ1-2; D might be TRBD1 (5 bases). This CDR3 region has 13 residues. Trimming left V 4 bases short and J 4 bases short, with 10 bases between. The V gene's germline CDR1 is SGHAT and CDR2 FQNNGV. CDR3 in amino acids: CASSSLTVYGYTF. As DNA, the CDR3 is TGTGCCAGCAGCTCCTTGACAGTCTATGGCTACACCTTC.

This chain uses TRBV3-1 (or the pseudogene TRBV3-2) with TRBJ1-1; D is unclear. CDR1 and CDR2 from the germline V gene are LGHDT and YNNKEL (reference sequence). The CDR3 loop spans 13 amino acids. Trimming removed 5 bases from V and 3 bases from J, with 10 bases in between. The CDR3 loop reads CASSYGRDTEAFF. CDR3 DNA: TGTGCCAGCAGCTACGGTCGGGACACTGAAGCTTTCTTT.

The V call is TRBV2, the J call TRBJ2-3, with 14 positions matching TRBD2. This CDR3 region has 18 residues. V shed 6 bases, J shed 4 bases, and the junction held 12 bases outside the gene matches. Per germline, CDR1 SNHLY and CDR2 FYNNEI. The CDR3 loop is CASSHGWTSGGSADTQYF. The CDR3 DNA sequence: TGTGCCAGCAGCCACGGTTGGACTAGCGGGGGGTCTGCAGATACGCAGTATTTT.

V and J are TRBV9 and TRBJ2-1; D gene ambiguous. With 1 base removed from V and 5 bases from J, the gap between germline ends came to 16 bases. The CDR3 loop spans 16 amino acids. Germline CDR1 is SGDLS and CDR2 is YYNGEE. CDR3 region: CASSVRALHGDNEQFF. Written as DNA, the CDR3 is TGTGCCAGCAGCGTACGCGCTCTACACGGAGACAATGAGCAGTTCTTC.